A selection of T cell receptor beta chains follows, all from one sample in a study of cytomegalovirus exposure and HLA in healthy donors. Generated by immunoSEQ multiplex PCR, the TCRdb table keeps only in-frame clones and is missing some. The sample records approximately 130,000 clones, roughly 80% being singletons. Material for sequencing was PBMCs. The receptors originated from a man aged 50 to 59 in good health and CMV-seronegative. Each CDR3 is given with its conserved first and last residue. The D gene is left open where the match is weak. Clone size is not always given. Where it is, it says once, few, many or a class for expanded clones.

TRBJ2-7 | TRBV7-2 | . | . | CASSSNSLSNSGEQYF | TGTGCCAGCAGTTCAAACTCCCTTTCGAACTCAGGGGAGCAGTACTTC
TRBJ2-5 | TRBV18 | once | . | CASSPAEETQYF | TGTGCCAGCTCACCGGCTGAAGAGACCCAGTACTTC
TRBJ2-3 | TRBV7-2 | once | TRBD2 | CASSLGLAGGTDTQYF | TGTGCCAGCAGCCTCGGACTAGCGGGAGGCACAGATACGCAGTATTTT
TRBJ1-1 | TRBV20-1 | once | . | CSAHLGVEAFF | TGCAGTGCTCACCTCGGGGTCGAAGCTTTCTTT
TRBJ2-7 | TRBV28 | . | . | CASSSAGTDSYEQYF | TGTGCCAGCAGTTCGGCAGGGACTGACTCCTACGAGCAGTACTTC
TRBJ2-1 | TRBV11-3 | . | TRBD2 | CASSLGAGGKGEQFF | TGTGCCAGCAGCTTAGGAGCGGGAGGAAAAGGTGAGCAGTTCTTC
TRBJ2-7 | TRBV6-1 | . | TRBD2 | CASSGLASYEQYF | TGTGCCAGCTCGGGACTAGCGAGCTACGAGCAGTACTTC
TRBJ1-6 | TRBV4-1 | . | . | CASSQDSQGVSRDSPLHF | TGCGCCAGCAGCCAAGATTCACAGGGAGTCTCCCGGGATTCACCCCTCCACTTT
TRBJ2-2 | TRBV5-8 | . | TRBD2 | CASSLERTSGRANTGELFF | TGTGCCAGCAGCTTGGAAAGGACTAGCGGGAGGGCTAACACCGGGGAGCTGTTTTTT
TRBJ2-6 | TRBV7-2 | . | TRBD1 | CASREGATSGANVLTF | TGTGCCAGCCGAGAGGGGGCAACTTCTGGGGCCAACGTCCTGACTTTC
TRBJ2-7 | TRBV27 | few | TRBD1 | CATRRQGPYEQYF | TGTGCCACCCGGAGACAGGGCCCCTACGAGCAGTACTTC
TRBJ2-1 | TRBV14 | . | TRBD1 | CASSQDFRDSFLSSYNEQFF | TGTGCCAGCAGCCAAGATTTCCGGGACAGCTTCCTGAGCTCCTACAATGAGCAGTTCTTC
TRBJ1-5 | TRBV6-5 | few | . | CASSYSKPGYQPQHF | TGTGCCAGCAGTTACTCGAAGCCGGGTTATCAGCCCCAGCATTTT
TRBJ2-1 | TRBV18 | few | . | CASSPTGGEQFF | TGTGCCAGCTCACCGACAGGAGGAGAGCAGTTCTTC
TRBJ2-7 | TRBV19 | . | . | CASSSSGVGEQYF | TGTGCCAGTAGTTCCTCGGGAGTAGGGGAGCAGTACTTC
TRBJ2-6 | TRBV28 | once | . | CASFGGSGANVLTF | TGTGCCAGCTTCGGTGGTAGTGGGGCCAACGTCCTGACTTTC
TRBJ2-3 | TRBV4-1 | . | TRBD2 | CASSQSLGGGTQYF | TGCGCCAGCAGCCAATCCCTTGGGGGGGGTACGCAGTATTTT
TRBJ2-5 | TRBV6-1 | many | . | CASSGTFSGETQYF | TGTGCCAGCAGTGGGACATTCTCGGGAGAGACCCAGTACTTC
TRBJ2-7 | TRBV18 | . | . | CATSRGGQGTYEQYF | TGTGCCACCTCACGGGGGGGACAGGGCACCTACGAGCAGTACTTC
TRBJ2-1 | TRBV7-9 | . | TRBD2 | CASSYGTSGAYNEQFF | TGTGCCAGCAGCTACGGGACTAGCGGGGCCTACAATGAGCAGTTCTTC
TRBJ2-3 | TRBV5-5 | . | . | CASSLARQRTDTQYF | TGTGCCAGCAGCTTGGCCCGACAACGCACAGATACGCAGTATTTT
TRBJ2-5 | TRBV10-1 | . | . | CASSETRGETQYF | TGCGCCAGCAGTGAGACTAGAGGGGAGACCCAGTACTTC
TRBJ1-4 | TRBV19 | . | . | CASSMPRTGSTNEKLFF | TGTGCCAGTAGTATGCCCCGCACAGGGTCAACTAATGAAAAACTGTTTTTT
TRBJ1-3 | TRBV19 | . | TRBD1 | CASSSWTGVSGNTIYF | TGTGCCAGTAGTAGCTGGACAGGTGTCTCTGGAAACACCATATATTTT
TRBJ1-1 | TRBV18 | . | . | CASSNGPNTEAFF | TGTGCCAGTTCTAACGGTCCGAACACTGAAGCTTTCTTT
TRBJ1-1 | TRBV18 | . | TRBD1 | CASSADRKSTEAFF | TGTGCCAGCTCCGCGGACAGGAAAAGCACTGAAGCTTTCTTT
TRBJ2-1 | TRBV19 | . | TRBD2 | CASSIELAGNTYNEQFF | TGTGCCAGTAGTATAGAACTAGCGGGGAATACCTACAATGAGCAGTTCTTC
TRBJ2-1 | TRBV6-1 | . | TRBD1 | CASSRTGGRDEQFF | TGTGCCAGCAGTCGGACAGGGGGGAGGGATGAGCAGTTCTTC
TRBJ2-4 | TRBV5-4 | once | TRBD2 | CASSWRTSGRHIQYF | TGTGCCAGCAGCTGGAGGACTAGCGGGAGACACATTCAGTACTTC
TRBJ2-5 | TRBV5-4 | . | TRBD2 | CASSSGLAGGSETQYF | TGTGCCAGCAGCTCGGGACTAGCGGGAGGATCCGAGACCCAGTACTTC
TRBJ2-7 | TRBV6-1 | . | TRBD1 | CASSGGQNYEQYF | TGTGCCAGCAGTGGGGGACAGAACTACGAGCAGTACTTC
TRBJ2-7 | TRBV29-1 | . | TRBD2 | CSASGRSSYEQYF | TGCAGCGCTAGCGGGAGGTCTTCCTACGAGCAGTACTTC
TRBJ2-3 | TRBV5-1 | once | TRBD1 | CASSGTGRNTDTQYF | TGCGCCAGCAGTGGGACAGGGCGAAACACAGATACGCAGTATTTT
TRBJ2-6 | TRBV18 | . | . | CASSPQGLGANVLTF | TGTGCCAGCTCACCACAGGGGCTTGGGGCCAACGTCCTGACTTTC
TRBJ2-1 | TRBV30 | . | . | CAWSEVGLPTYNEQFF | TGTGCCTGGAGTGAAGTAGGACTACCCACCTACAATGAGCAGTTCTTC
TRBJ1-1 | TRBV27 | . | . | CASRRRDTEAFF | TGTGCCAGCAGAAGGCGGGACACTGAAGCTTTCTTT
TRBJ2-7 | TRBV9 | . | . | CASSVGGSSYEQYF | TGTGCCAGCAGCGTAGGAGGGAGCTCCTACGAGCAGTACTTC
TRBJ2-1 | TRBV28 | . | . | CASSSQQGYNEQFF | TGTGCCAGCAGTTCCCAGCAGGGCTACAATGAGCAGTTCTTC
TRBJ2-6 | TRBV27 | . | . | CASSLATNGANVLTF | TGTGCCAGCAGTTTGGCGACTAATGGGGCCAACGTCCTGACTTTC
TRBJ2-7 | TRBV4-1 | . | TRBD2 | CASSQARTSGVYEQYF | TGCGCCAGCAGCCAAGCCCGTACTAGCGGGGTCTACGAGCAGTACTTC
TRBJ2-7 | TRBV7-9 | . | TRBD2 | CASSSSGRVDYEQYF | TGTGCCAGCAGCTCTAGCGGGAGGGTGGATTACGAGCAGTACTTC
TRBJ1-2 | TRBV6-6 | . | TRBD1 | CASSSPGQGVGYTF | TGTGCCAGCAGTTCCCCGGGACAGGGGGTAGGCTACACCTTC
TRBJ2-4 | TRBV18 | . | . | CASSPRSGGGNIQYF | TGTGCCAGCTCACCACGGTCGGGGGGCGGAAACATTCAGTACTTC
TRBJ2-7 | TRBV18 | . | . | CASSPGRYEQYF | TGTGCCAGCTCACCAGGGCGATACGAGCAGTACTTC
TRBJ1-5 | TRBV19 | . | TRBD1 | CASSMGQGADQPQHF | TGTGCCAGTAGTATGGGACAGGGGGCGGATCAGCCCCAGCATTTT
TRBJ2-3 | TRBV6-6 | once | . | CASSYSIAGITDTQYF | TGTGCCAGCAGTTACTCTATCGCGGGAATTACAGATACGCAGTATTTT
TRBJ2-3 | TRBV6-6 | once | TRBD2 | CASTSREGATDTQYF | TGTGCCAGCACCAGTAGGGAGGGCGCTACAGATACGCAGTATTTT
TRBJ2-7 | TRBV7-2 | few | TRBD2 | CASSLGTSGRRIGNEQYF | TGTGCCAGCAGCTTAGGGACTAGCGGGAGAAGGATTGGGAACGAGCAGTACTTC
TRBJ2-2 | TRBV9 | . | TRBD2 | CASSEGLAGGSVNTGELFF | TGTGCCAGCAGCGAGGGACTAGCGGGAGGGTCGGTAAACACCGGGGAGCTGTTTTTT
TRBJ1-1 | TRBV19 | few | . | CASRTRGRHTEAFF | TGTGCCAGTAGGACAAGAGGGCGTCACACTGAAGCTTTCTTT
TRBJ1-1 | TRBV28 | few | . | CASRGGNTEAFF | TGTGCCAGCAGAGGGGGGAACACTGAAGCTTTCTTT
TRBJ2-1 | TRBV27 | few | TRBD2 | CASSQRLAGGNEQFF | TGTGCCAGCAGTCAAAGACTAGCGGGAGGGAATGAGCAGTTCTTC
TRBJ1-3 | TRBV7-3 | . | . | CASSLGPRGGNTIYF | TGTGCCAGCAGCTTAGGTCCTCGGGGTGGAAACACCATATATTTT
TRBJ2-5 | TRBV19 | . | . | CASSELAGQPRKTQYF | TGTGCCAGTAGTGAGCTCGCGGGACAGCCGAGGAAGACCCAGTACTTC